These 27 T cell receptor beta chains were sequenced from one sample in a study of cytomegalovirus exposure and HLA in healthy donors. Primers: 60 Vbeta forward and 13 Jbeta reverse. This table comes from immunoSEQ multiplex PCR, and its TCRdb copy is limited to in-frame clones, with some not included. The repertoire consists of just under 250,000 clones, with roughly 80% occurring once and the leading ten covering around 5%. Sequencing was performed on PBMCs. The receptors here all came from a woman aged 40 to 55 in good health and CMV-seropositive.

The rearrangement links TRBV6-1 to TRBJ2-3; D might be TRBD2 (6 bases). V was trimmed by 5 bases and J by 3 bases, leaving 15 bases between them. The CDR3 spans 15 residues. Per germline, CDR1 MNHNS and CDR2 SASEGT. CDR3 loop: CASSNSWGVTDTQYF. The CDR3 region has the DNA TGTGCCAGCAGTAATAGCTGGGGGGTAACAGATACGCAGTATTTT.

Only a few counts were recorded for this clone. The rearrangement links TRBV7-6 to TRBJ2-2, with a weak D call TRBD2 (5 bases). The CDR3 contains 16 residues. Germline V gene lookup returns CDR1 SGHVS and CDR2 FNYEAQ. The V gene lost 1 base and the J gene lost 5 bases, with 14 bases spanning the gap. For the CDR3, the DNA is TGTGCCAGCAGCTTAGGGGTAGGGAGTCGGACCGGGGAGCTGTTTTTT. It codes for CASSLGVGSRTGELFF.

This chain links TRBV5-1 with TRBJ1-1; TRBD1 is a possible D gene (5 bases). The CDR3 has 14 amino acids. Trimming cost V 5 bases and J 0 bases, with 11 bases left between them. CDR1 and CDR2 (germline): SGHRS, YFSETQ. This chain's CDR3 is CASRAGHMNTEAFF. The CDR3 nucleotides are TGCGCCAGCAGGGCAGGGCACATGAACACTGAAGCTTTCTTT.

The chain recombines TRBV2 with TRBJ2-7, with 11 bases lining up with TRBD2. This CDR3 contains 15 residues. The germline V gene has CDR1 SNHLY and CDR2 FYNNEI. After removal of 9 bases from V and 0 bases from J, the junction contained 7 bases not matched to a gene. The CDR3: CARECSGRDSYEQYF. In nucleotides, the CDR3 is TGTGCCAGGGAGTGTAGCGGGAGGGACTCCTACGAGCAGTACTTC. Full variable domain (outside the CDR3, taken from reference TRBV2 and TRBJ2-7): EPEVTQTPSHQVTQMGQEVILRCVPISNHLYFYWYRQILGQKVEFLVSFYNNEISEKSEIFDDQFSVERPDGSNFTLKIRSTKLEDSAMYFCARECSGRDSYEQYFGPGTRLTVT.

V and J are TRBV7-9 and TRBJ2-7, with D possibly TRBD1 on 5 matching bases. Trimming removed 2 bases at V and 0 bases at J, with 8 bases between. Germline values: CDR1 SEHNR, CDR2 FQNEAQ (reference sequence). This CDR3 has 14 residues. Written as DNA, the CDR3 is TGTGCCAGCAGCTTACGACAGAACTCCTACGAGCAGTACTTC. Residues: CASSLRQNSYEQYF.

The chain uses TRBV27 and TRBJ2-1; D is ambiguous. The V end was cut by 0 bases, the J end by 7 bases, with 7 bases between. The CDR3 length is 13 residues. Germline V lookup: CDR1 MNHEY, CDR2 SMNVEV (reference sequence). CDR3 DNA: TGTGCCAGCAGTTTATCTGCGCAAAATGAGCAGTTCTTC. This sequence encodes CASSLSAQNEQFF.

The V call is TRBV11-2, the J call TRBJ1-1; the D is unclear. The CDR3 spans 15 residues. The V and J ends lost 1 base and 2 bases respectively, with 11 bases between them. Germline V gene lookup returns CDR1 SGHAT and CDR2 FQNNGV. CDR3 sequence: CASSLGTRINTEAFF. For the CDR3, the DNA is TGTGCCAGCAGCTTAGGAACCAGAATAAACACTGAAGCTTTCTTT.

The chain carries TRBV9 and TRBJ2-2; no definite D call. Looked up from germline, CDR1 is SGDLS and CDR2 is YYNGEE. With 4 bases removed from V and 2 bases from J, the gap between germline ends came to 3 bases. CDR3 length equals 12 residues. The CDR3 nucleotides are TGTGCCAGCAGCCCAAACACCGGGGAGCTGTTTTTT. The encoded protein is CASSPNTGELFF.

This sequence joins TRBV13 and TRBJ1-2, with unresolved D. The CDR3 has 12 residues. CDR1 is PRHDT, CDR2 FYEKMQ, per germline (reference sequence). Trimming removed 2 bases from V and 5 bases from J, with 6 bases in between. CDR3 DNA: TGTGCCAGCAGCTTAATCCCATATGGCTACACCTTC. Translated, it gives CASSLIPYGYTF.

The chain carries TRBV6-1 and TRBJ2-2; 9 positions match TRBD2. The CDR3 covers 19 residues. Looked up from germline, CDR1 is MNHNS and CDR2 is SASEGT. With V trimmed by 4 bases and J by 4 bases, 16 bases remained unmatched. The CDR3 DNA follows: TGTGCCAGCAGTGTGAATAGCGGGGGATGGAGGAGCCTCACCGGGGAGCTGTTTTTT. This encodes CASSVNSGGWRSLTGELFF.

The chain is built from TRBV30 and TRBJ1-4, with no clear D. Trimming took 0 bases from V and 8 from J, leaving 7 bases between them. CDR3 length: 12 residues. From germline, CDR1 is GTSNPN and CDR2 SVGIG (reference sequence). CDR3 coding DNA: TGTGCCTGGAGTGTAGCCCGCGAAAAACTGTTTTTT. Translating it yields CAWSVAREKLFF.

In regard to this clone: At one boundary the junction diverges from the germline segment, which might be a read error. The rearrangement uses TRBV7-7 and TRBJ2-1, with 10 bases matching TRBD2. Germline V gene sequence: CDR1 SSHAT, CDR2 FNYEAQ (reference sequence). The CDR3 loop spans 13 amino acids. The CDR3 DNA reads TGTGCCAGCAGCGTTGGACTAGCGGCCGCCATGGTCTTC. Translated, it gives CASSVGLAAAMVF.

This clone was counted between two and nine times. This chain connects TRBV7-2 to TRBJ2-7; TRBD2 aligns across 9 bases. The CDR3 sequence is 16 residues long. Germline loops: CDR1 SGHTA, CDR2 FQGNSA. The V gene end was trimmed by 6 bases and the J gene end by 0 bases; junction bases not matched to a gene: 9. CDR3 coding DNA: TGTGCCAGCAGTCGTGAGAGCGGGGGGAACTCCTACGAGCAGTACTTC. Translation: CASSRESGGNSYEQYF.

The rearrangement links TRBV29-1 to TRBJ2-1, with 8 bases aligning to TRBD2. The V gene's germline CDR1 is SQVTM and CDR2 ANQGSEA. There are 15 residues in the CDR3. V lost 0 bases to trimming and J lost 6 bases; unmatched junction nucleotides: 7. The CDR3, as DNA: TGCAGCGTTGAAGATCCTGCGGGAGGACCCAATGAGCAGTTCTTC. Its protein is CSVEDPAGGPNEQFF.

With regard to this clone: The junction departs from germline at one end; a sequencing error may be responsible. The rearrangement joins TRBV5-6 to TRBJ2-7, with 7 bases that match TRBD1. There are 15 residues in the CDR3. Germline V gene lookup returns CDR1 SGHDT and CDR2 YYEEEE. CDR3 nucleotides: TGTACCAGCAGCTACCGGGACAGAAGTCACTCCGAGCAGTACTTC. This sequence encodes CTSSYRDRSHSEQYF.

V gene TRBV28 combines with J gene TRBJ1-4, with 11 positions matching TRBD1. CDR3 size: 15 residues. Germline V gene data show CDR1 as MDHEN and CDR2 as SYDVKM. The V gene end was trimmed by 6 bases and the J gene end by 4 bases; junction bases not matched to a gene: 4. The CDR3: CASSPDRGLNEKLFF. The CDR3 DNA follows: TGTGCCAGCAGCCCGGACAGGGGGCTTAATGAAAAACTGTTTTTT.

The rearrangement joins TRBV11-2 to TRBJ2-3, with a weak D call TRBD1 (6 bases). The CDR3 has 15 amino acids. Germline CDR1 reads SGHAT; CDR2 reads FQNNGV. Trimming took 2 bases from V and 2 from J, leaving 11 bases between them. The CDR3 DNA follows: TGTGCCAGCAGCTTAACGGGACACACCACAGATACGCAGTATTTT. Translated: CASSLTGHTTDTQYF. The full variable domain, rest sourced from reference TRBV11-2 and TRBJ2-3, is EAGVAQSPRYKIIEKRQSVAFWCNPISGHATLYWYQQILGQGPKLLIQFQNNGVVDDSQLPKDRFSAERLKGVDSTLKIQPAKLEDSAVYLCASSLTGHTTDTQYFGPGTRLTVL.

A word on this clone: The germline gene is not matched at one end of the junction; a read error may be the cause. The rearrangement uses TRBV7-9 and TRBJ2-7; 11 bases match TRBD2. The CDR3 runs 15 residues. Germline CDR1 reads SEHNR; CDR2 reads FQNEAQ (reference sequence). Written as DNA, the CDR3 is TGTTCCAGCAGCCTGACTAGCGGGGTTGCCTACGAGCAGTACTTC. Residues: CSSSLTSGVAYEQYF. The complete variable domain, with remaining parts taken from reference TRBV7-9 and TRBJ2-7, reads DTGVSQNPRHKITKRGQNVTFRCDPISEHNRLYWYRQTLGQGPEFLTYFQNEAQLEKSRLLSDRFSAERPKGSFSTLEIQRTEQGDSAMYLCSSSLTSGVAYEQYFGPGTRLTVT.

A few counts support this clone. V and J are TRBV19 and TRBJ1-2; 7 nucleotides align to TRBD1. The CDR3 runs 13 residues. J lost 2 bases, V lost 5 bases, and 2 bases had no gene match. Germline CDR1 LNHDA, CDR2 SQIVND (reference sequence). In nucleotides, the CDR3 is TGTGCCAGTAGTTTAGGGGGCAACTATGGCTACACCTTC. Amino acid sequence: CASSLGGNYGYTF.

The gene calls are TRBV27 and TRBJ2-1; TRBD1 is a possible D gene (5 bases). With 4 bases removed from V and 7 bases from J, the gap between germline ends came to 17 bases. CDR3 length equals 15 residues. Germline assignment: CDR1 MNHEY and CDR2 SMNVEV (reference sequence). DNA for the CDR3: TGTGCCAGCAGTTCGGCTTACGGTTCAGGGAATGAGCAGTTCTTC. Encoded protein: CASSSAYGSGNEQFF.

J is TRBJ1-2 and V is TRBV9; 7 bases map to TRBD1. The germline CDR1 and CDR2 sequences are SGDLS and YYNGEE. Trimming cost V 3 bases and J 5 bases; bases outside gene matches: 10. This CDR3 spans 15 amino acids. CDR3 bases: TGTGCCAGCAGCGCATCCGACAGGGCCCCATATGGCTACACCTTC. Its protein is CASSASDRAPYGYTF.

This chain uses TRBV6-1 with TRBJ1-1; 8 bases align to TRBD1. The length of the CDR3 is 13 residues. Losses at the gene ends were 6 bases for V and 5 bases for J; bases not matched to a gene: 5. Per germline, CDR1 MNHNS and CDR2 SASEGT. CDR3 in amino acids: CASRTTGATEAFF. In DNA, the CDR3 is TGTGCCAGCAGGACGACAGGGGCAACTGAAGCTTTCTTT.

V is TRBV5-4 and J is TRBJ1-2; a possible D gene is TRBD1 (5 bases). The CDR3 runs to 15 residues. Germline-derived CDR1 and CDR2 are SGHNT and YYREEE (reference sequence). Trimming removed 4 bases at V and 7 bases at J, with 20 bases between. The CDR3 DNA is TGTGCCAGCAGCCTGGGATCGGGGCGGGGTACTGGCTACACCTTC. Its translation: CASSLGSGRGTGYTF.

The chain uses TRBV19 and TRBJ2-1; D is possibly TRBD1 (6 bases). There are 13 residues in the CDR3. Germline V gene sequence: CDR1 LNHDA, CDR2 SQIVND (reference sequence). V was trimmed by 4 bases and J by 5 bases, leaving 9 bases between them. CDR3 sequence reads: CASSKGQNNEQFF. The CDR3 region has the DNA TGTGCCAGTAGTAAGGGACAAAACAATGAGCAGTTCTTC.

The J gene is TRBJ1-2, the V gene TRBV30; 9 nucleotides agree with TRBD1. The germline gives CDR1 GTSNPN, CDR2 SVGIG (reference sequence). V was pared by 4 bases and J by 0 bases, with 6 bases of the junction left unmatched. The CDR3 has 15 amino acids. CDR3 sequence reads: CAWKQGASPNYGYTF. The DNA for the CDR3 is TGTGCCTGGAAACAGGGGGCCTCCCCTAACTATGGCTACACCTTC.

The chain recombines TRBV6-5 with TRBJ2-7; TRBD2 might be the D (6 bases). Trimming stripped 1 base from V and 7 bases from J, with 17 bases between. The CDR3 contains 15 residues. Germline lookup yields CDR1 MNHEY and CDR2 SVGAGI. The CDR3 region has the DNA TGTGCCAGCAGTTACTTATCCCCCCGGGGGTGGGAGCAGTACTTC. It translates to CASSYLSPRGWEQYF.

This chain uses TRBV29-1 with TRBJ2-1; 10 nucleotides align to TRBD2. The CDR3 has 15 amino acids. Trimming took 7 bases from V and 1 from J; bases not matched to a gene: 7. Germline CDR1 reads SQVTM; CDR2 reads ANQGSEA. CDR3 coding DNA: TGCAGCGGCTCTAGCGGGAGAGGGTCCTACAATGAGCAGTTCTTC. Protein: CSGSSGRGSYNEQFF.